The T cell receptor beta chain under discussion was sequenced for a study of blood T cell repertoires in COVID-19. Germline-derived CDR1 and CDR2 are LNHDA and SQIVND (reference sequence). This CDR3 is built from 13 residues. Trimming stripped 4 bases from V and 1 base from J, with 7 bases between. Assay: immunoSEQ multiplex PCR; the TCRdb copy retains only in-frame clones and omits some. The sample comprises approximately 85,000 clones, approximately 90% of which are singletons, and around 26% rests with the top ten. The sequencing sample was made of peripheral blood. The TCR originated in a middle-aged man with active or convalescent COVID-19. The chain recombines TRBV19 with TRBJ2-5; D ambiguous. The CDR3 DNA reads TGTGCCAGTAGTAGGGCCTTCCAAGAGACCCAGTACTTC. This codes for CASSRAFQETQYF.